Below are 21 T cell receptor beta chains sequenced from a single sample in a study of shared clonotypes between healthy human individuals. TCRdb keeps only in-frame clones here, not all; method: immunoSEQ multiplex PCR. The sample has nearly 2 million clones; about 94% are singletons. Terminally differentiated effector memory CD45RA+ cells were excluded from the naive CD8 cells, which were CD45RO-negative and positively selected for CCR7. The sample comprised naive CD8+ T cells sorted from blood. These receptors came from a man aged 18 to 29 in good health.

V is TRBV28 and J is TRBJ1-2; weak D call: TRBD1 (6 bases). Germline values: CDR1 MDHEN, CDR2 SYDVKM. There are 16 residues in the CDR3. V was trimmed by 3 bases and J by 7 bases, leaving 21 bases between them. Here the CDR3 DNA reads TGTGCCAGCAGTTTGGTCACAGGGATTCCCTCTGGTGGCTACACCTTC. This sequence encodes CASSLVTGIPSGGYTF.

The chain joins TRBV6-4 to TRBJ2-1, with 7 bases fitting TRBD1. CDR1 MRHNA and CDR2 SNTAGT come from the germline V gene. J gave up 3 bases and V 6 bases, and 5 bases lay outside the gene matches. This CDR3 is 14 amino acids long. CDR3 in amino acids: CASSEGASYNEQFF. The DNA of the CDR3 is TGTGCCAGCAGCGAGGGGGCTAGCTACAATGAGCAGTTCTTC.

This clone appeared once. This chain links TRBV9 with TRBJ2-2, with 11 bases that match TRBD2. The trim removed 2 bases at V and 7 bases at J, leaving 16 bases unmatched. CDR3 length: 19 amino acids. Germline V lookup: CDR1 SGDLS, CDR2 YYNGEE. The CDR3 region has the DNA TGTGCCAGCAGCGTTTATCGACTAGCGGGACCTATCGGAAACGGGGAGCTGTTTTTT. It translates to CASSVYRLAGPIGNGELFF.

This clone was seen a single time. The chain combines TRBV27 with TRBJ2-1; TRBD2 aligns across 8 bases. Germline values: CDR1 MNHEY, CDR2 SMNVEV (reference sequence). The CDR3 runs 16 residues. V trimming: 3 bases; J trimming: 4 bases; junction bases outside the gene matches: 8. The CDR3 sequence is CASSLAAGEAYNEQFF. The CDR3 DNA sequence: TGTGCCAGCAGTTTGGCAGCGGGAGAGGCATACAATGAGCAGTTCTTC.

The chain links TRBV4-1 to TRBJ2-7; 7 bases match TRBD2. Per the germline V gene, CDR1 is MGHRA and CDR2 is YSYEKL. J gave up 2 bases and V 6 bases, and 10 bases lay outside the gene matches. The CDR3 runs 15 residues. This CDR3 is CASSQKERGPYEQYF. The CDR3 DNA sequence: TGCGCCAGCAGTCAAAAGGAGCGGGGCCCCTACGAGCAGTACTTC.

The J gene is TRBJ2-2, the V gene TRBV28; 9 bases map to TRBD1. There are 16 residues in the CDR3. Germline loops: CDR1 MDHEN, CDR2 SYDVKM. V gave up 5 bases and J gave up 1 base; unmatched junction bases: 5. CDR3 amino acids: CASSHGGQGNTGELFF. DNA for the CDR3: TGTGCCAGCAGTCACGGGGGACAGGGGAACACCGGGGAGCTGTTTTTT.

To note about this clone: The sample has other DNA sequences that encode this CDR3 too. The CDR3 loop reads CASSFRDSSYEQYF. CDR3 nucleotide sequence: TGTGCCAGCAGCTTCCGGGACAGCAGTTACGAGCAGTACTTC. The chain carries TRBV9 and TRBJ2-7; 7 bases are shared with TRBD1. The germline V gene encodes CDR1 SGDLS and CDR2 YYNGEE. V dropped 4 bases and J dropped 4; count of bases not matched to a gene: 8. The CDR3 contains 14 residues.

The rearrangement links TRBV9 to TRBJ2-3, with TRBD2 identical over 14 bases. The CDR3 sequence is 20 residues long. Germline loops: CDR1 SGDLS, CDR2 YYNGEE. Unmatched junction bases numbered 9, after V lost 0 bases and J lost 0 bases. CDR3 bases: TGTGCCAGCAGCGTAGCTGCGGGACTAGCGGGGGTTACTAGCACAGATACGCAGTATTTT. This translates into CASSVAAGLAGVTSTDTQYF.

This chain joins TRBV7-9 and TRBJ2-3; 9 bases map to TRBD2. The length of the CDR3 is 15 residues. Germline values: CDR1 SEHNR, CDR2 FQNEAQ (reference sequence). V gave up 10 bases and J gave up 3 bases; unmatched junction bases: 11. The CDR3 protein is CATAPPLAGTDTQYF. CDR3 nucleotide sequence: TGTGCCACCGCCCCCCCCCTAGCGGGAACAGATACGCAGTATTTT.

The CDR3: CASSLSGTAEQYF. In DNA form, the CDR3 reads TGTGCCAGCAGTTTATCCGGGACCGCCGAGCAGTACTTC. The chain carries TRBV28 and TRBJ2-7; D may be TRBD1 or TRBD2 (5 bases each). V was trimmed by 1 base and J by 6 bases, leaving 10 bases between them. This CDR3 is 13 amino acids long. Germline CDR1 is MDHEN and CDR2 is SYDVKM.

The chain employs TRBV5-8 and TRBJ1-4, with TRBD1 matching 8 bases. Unmatched junction bases numbered 3, after V lost 2 bases and J lost 3 bases. This CDR3 is 15 amino acids long. CDR1 and CDR2 (germline): SGHTS, YDEGEE. In nucleotides, the CDR3 is TGTGCCAGCAGCTTACAGGGGGGAGCTAATGAAAAACTGTTTTTT. Protein: CASSLQGGANEKLFF.

The CDR3 sequence is CASSQQGLYGYTF. The DNA for the CDR3 is TGTGCCAGCAGTCAACAGGGTCTGTATGGCTACACCTTC. The chain links TRBV27 to TRBJ1-2; tentative D call: TRBD1 (6 bases). The length of the CDR3 is 13 residues. Trimming removed 5 bases from V and 5 bases from J, with 12 bases in between. Germline CDR1 and CDR2: MNHEY and SMNVEV (reference sequence).

The count of this clone is one. This chain joins TRBV9 and TRBJ2-3, with 10 bases identical to TRBD2. Germline CDR1 and CDR2: SGDLS and YYNGEE. CDR3 length: 13 residues. The V and J ends lost 7 bases and 2 bases, in that order; junction bases with no gene match: 1. The CDR3 bases are TGTGCCAGCGGACTAGCGGTCACAGATACGCAGTATTTT. Amino acid sequence: CASGLAVTDTQYF.

This chain connects TRBV27 to TRBJ2-2; unclear D gene. Between the trimmed V and J ends, which lost 5 bases and 5 bases, there was a span of 12 bases. This CDR3 contains 14 residues. From germline, CDR1 is MNHEY and CDR2 SMNVEV (reference sequence). CDR3 sequence: CASSIGLGTGELFF. The CDR3 DNA follows: TGTGCCAGCAGTATCGGGCTGGGGACCGGGGAGCTGTTTTTT.

The rearrangement links TRBV7-9 to TRBJ1-1; D gene unclear. Germline-derived CDR1 and CDR2 are SEHNR and FQNEAQ (reference sequence). CDR3 length: 13 amino acids. Trimming cost V 8 bases and J 6 bases, with 16 bases left between them. CDR3 in amino acids: CASGIEVGPEAFF. In DNA form, the CDR3 reads TGTGCCAGCGGGATCGAGGTGGGCCCTGAAGCTTTCTTT.

This clone has only one observation. The chain combines TRBV27 with TRBJ2-3; 7 bases fit TRBD1. The germline V gene encodes CDR1 MNHEY and CDR2 SMNVEV (reference sequence). This CDR3 has 14 residues. The V gene end was trimmed by 7 bases and the J gene end by 4 bases; junction bases not matched to a gene: 8. This CDR3 is CASTQGTAADTQYF. The CDR3 DNA follows: TGTGCCAGCACCCAGGGGACAGCAGCAGATACGCAGTATTTT.

This chain joins TRBV15 and TRBJ2-3, with D perhaps TRBD2 (7 bases). In germline, CDR1 is LNHNV, CDR2 YYDKDF (reference sequence). This CDR3 comprises 15 residues. Trimming left V 1 base short and J 4 bases short, with 12 bases between. The CDR3 spells CATSRVRGAPDTQYF. The DNA for the CDR3 is TGTGCCACCAGCAGAGTTCGGGGGGCACCAGATACGCAGTATTTT.

The chain carries TRBV27 and TRBJ1-1; D is ambiguous. The V end was cut by 8 bases, the J end by 5 bases, with 18 bases between. CDR3 length: 14 amino acids. Germline V CDR1 and CDR2: MNHEY, SMNVEV (reference sequence). The CDR3 here is CASATPGPGTEAFF. For the CDR3, the DNA is TGTGCCAGCGCAACTCCGGGTCCGGGGACTGAAGCTTTCTTT.

This chain uses TRBV30 with TRBJ1-2; 7 bases line up with TRBD1. The germline gives CDR1 GTSNPN, CDR2 SVGIG (reference sequence). V shed 6 bases, J shed 6 bases, and the junction held 4 bases outside the gene matches. CDR3 size: 11 residues. CDR3 coding DNA: TGTGCCTGTGACAGGGACAATGGCTACACCTTC. Encoded protein: CACDRDNGYTF.

This rearrangement joins TRBV10-2 to TRBJ2-7; D call uncertain. Germline CDR1 is WSHSY and CDR2 is SAAADI. The CDR3 has 14 amino acids. V was shortened by 4 bases and J by 7 bases, with 17 bases between the two germline ends. Here the CDR3 DNA reads TGCGCCAGCAGTGTCTCGGGCTTGCCTTGGGAGCAGTACTTC. This codes for CASSVSGLPWEQYF.

V usage is TRBV28 and J usage is TRBJ1-4; D is unclear. V shed 3 bases and J shed 0 bases, with 14 bases lying between them. Germline V gives CDR1 MDHEN, CDR2 SYDVKM. CDR3 size: 17 residues. Here the CDR3 DNA reads TGTGCCAGCAGTTTTAGGATGGGCCTTGCAACTAATGAAAAACTGTTTTTT. Its protein is CASSFRMGLATNEKLFF.